The 5 T cell receptor beta chains in this list originate from one sample, sequenced in a study of blood T cell repertoires in COVID-19. Profiling relied on immunoSEQ multiplex PCR, and the TCRdb table lists in-frame clones only, not all of them. The table lists some 150,000 clones, around 86% of them singletons. The specimen was peripheral blood. Every receptor here comes from an older man with acute or convalescent COVID-19.

V usage is TRBV7-9 and J usage is TRBJ1-2; no clear D gene. CDR1 and CDR2 (germline): SEHNR, FQNEAQ (reference sequence). This CDR3 is 14 amino acids long. V dropped 7 bases and J dropped 0 bases, with 12 bases sitting between them. CDR3 residues: CASTPSVANYGYTF. DNA of the CDR3: TGTGCCAGCACCCCCTCGGTTGCTAACTATGGCTACACCTTC.

This rearrangement joins TRBV6-5 to TRBJ2-1; TRBD2 matches 7 bases. Germline-derived CDR1 and CDR2 are MNHEY and SVGAGI. The trim removed 0 bases at V and 10 bases at J, leaving 6 bases unmatched. The CDR3 spans 14 residues. Here the CDR3 reads CASSYSGTTSEQFF. CDR3 nucleotides: TGTGCCAGCAGTTACTCCGGGACTACGAGCGAGCAGTTCTTC.

The chain employs TRBV19 and TRBJ2-7; 9 nucleotides line up with TRBD1. The CDR3 consists of 14 residues. J lost 4 bases, V lost 5 bases, and 6 bases had no gene match. Per the germline V gene, CDR1 is LNHDA and CDR2 is SQIVND (reference sequence). Here the CDR3 reads CASSPTGGLYEQYF. DNA of the CDR3: TGTGCCAGTAGTCCGACAGGGGGTCTATACGAGCAGTACTTC. Supplemented by reference TRBV19 and TRBJ2-7, the full variable domain reads DGGITQSPKYLFRKEGQNVTLSCEQNLNHDAMYWYRQDPGQGLRLIYYSQIVNDFQKGDIAEGYSVSREKKESFPLTVTSAQKNPTAFYLCASSPTGGLYEQYFGPGTRLTVT.

The chain combines TRBV18 with TRBJ1-2, with 10 bases aligning to TRBD1. The CDR3 is 15 amino acids. Germline V gene sequence: CDR1 KGHSH, CDR2 LQKENI. V trimming: 6 bases; J trimming: 0 bases; junction bases outside the gene matches: 4. CDR3 residues: CASSGQGVANYGYTF. CDR3 in DNA: TGTGCCAGCTCCGGACAGGGGGTAGCTAACTATGGCTACACCTTC.

The chain uses TRBV2 and TRBJ2-7; TRBD1 might be the D (5 bases). The CDR3 loop spans 15 amino acids. Germline V CDR1 and CDR2: SNHLY, FYNNEI. The V end was cut by 5 bases, the J end by 1 base, with 15 bases between. The DNA for the CDR3 is TGTGCCAGCAGTTCAACAGGTCTAACGTCCTACGAGCAGTACTTC. Amino acid sequence: CASSSTGLTSYEQYF.